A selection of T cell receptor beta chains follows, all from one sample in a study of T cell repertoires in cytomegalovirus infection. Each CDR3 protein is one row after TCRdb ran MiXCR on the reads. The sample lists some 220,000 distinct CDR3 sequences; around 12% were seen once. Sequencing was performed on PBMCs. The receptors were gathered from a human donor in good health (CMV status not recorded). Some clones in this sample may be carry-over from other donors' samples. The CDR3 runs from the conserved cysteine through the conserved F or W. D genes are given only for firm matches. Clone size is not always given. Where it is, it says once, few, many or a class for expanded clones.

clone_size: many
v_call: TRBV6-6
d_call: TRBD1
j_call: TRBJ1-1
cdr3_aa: CASSYPGTGGAGTEAFF
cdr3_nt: TGTGCCAGCAGTTACCCGGGGACAGGGGGCGCGGGCACTGAAGCTTTCTTT

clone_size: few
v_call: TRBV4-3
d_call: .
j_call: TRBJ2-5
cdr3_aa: CASSQGGGGEETQYF
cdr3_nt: TGCGCCAGCAGCCAAGGGGGAGGCGGGGAAGAGACCCAGTACTTC

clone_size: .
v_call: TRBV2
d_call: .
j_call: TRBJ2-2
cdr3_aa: CASGSGQMAGTGELFF
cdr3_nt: TGTGCCAGCGGTTCCGGGCAAATGGCGGGCACCGGGGAGCTGTTTTTT

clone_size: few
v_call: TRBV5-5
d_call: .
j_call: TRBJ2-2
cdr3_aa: CASSFTYPDTGELFF
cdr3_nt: TGTGCCAGCAGCTTCACCTACCCAGACACCGGGGAGCTGTTTTTT

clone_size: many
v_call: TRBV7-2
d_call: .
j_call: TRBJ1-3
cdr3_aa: CASSPGEAGNTIYF
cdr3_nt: TGTGCCAGCAGCCCAGGGGAAGCTGGAAACACCATATATTTT

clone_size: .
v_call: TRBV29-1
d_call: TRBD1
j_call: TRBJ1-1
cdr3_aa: CSVESDRGVTEAFF
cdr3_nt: TGCAGCGTTGAATCGGACAGGGGAGTCACTGAAGCTTTCTTT

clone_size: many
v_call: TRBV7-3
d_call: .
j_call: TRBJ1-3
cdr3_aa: CASSSLAGAATGNTIYF
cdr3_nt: TGTGCCAGCAGCTCGCTAGCGGGGGCAGCCACTGGAAACACCATATATTTT

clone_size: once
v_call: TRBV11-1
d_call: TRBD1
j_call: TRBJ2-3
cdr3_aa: CASSRRRQGAISTDTQYF
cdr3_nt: TGTGCCAGCAGCCGAAGGCGACAGGGGGCAATCAGCACAGATACGCAGTATTTT

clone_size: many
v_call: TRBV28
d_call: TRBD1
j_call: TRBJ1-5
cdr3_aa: CASRLTGRNQPQHF
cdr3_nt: TGTGCCAGCAGGTTGACAGGGCGAAATCAGCCCCAGCATTTT

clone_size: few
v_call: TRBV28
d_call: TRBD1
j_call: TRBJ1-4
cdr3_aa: CASSLPGTADEKLFF
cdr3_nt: TGTGCCAGCAGTTTGCCCGGGACAGCAGACGAAAAACTGTTTTTT

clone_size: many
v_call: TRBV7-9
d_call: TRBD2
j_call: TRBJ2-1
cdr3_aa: CASSTAGGYNEQFF
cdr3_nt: TGTGCCAGCAGTACCGCGGGGGGGTACAATGAGCAGTTCTTC

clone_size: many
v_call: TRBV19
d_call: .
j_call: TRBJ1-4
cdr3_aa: CASSPGQPKGSEKLFF
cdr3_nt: TGTGCCAGTAGCCCCGGGCAGCCCAAAGGGAGTGAAAAACTGTTTTTT

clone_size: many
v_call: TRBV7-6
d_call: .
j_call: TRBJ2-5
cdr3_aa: CASSEIGGTETQYF
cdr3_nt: TGTGCCAGCAGCGAGATCGGGGGAACAGAGACCCAGTACTTC

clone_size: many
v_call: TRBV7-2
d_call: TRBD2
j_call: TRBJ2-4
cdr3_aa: CASSVGRVQNIQYF
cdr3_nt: TGTGCCAGCAGCGTAGGGAGGGTACAAAACATTCAGTACTTC

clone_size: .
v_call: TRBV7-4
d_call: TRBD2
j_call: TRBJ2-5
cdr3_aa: CASSLATSGMETQYF
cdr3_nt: TGTGCCAGCAGCTTAGCGACTAGCGGGATGGAGACCCAGTACTTC

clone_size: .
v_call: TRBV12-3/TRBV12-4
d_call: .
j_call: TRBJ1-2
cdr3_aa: CASSLLTGNYGYTF
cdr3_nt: TGTGCCAGCAGTCTCCTCACAGGGAACTATGGCTACACCTTC

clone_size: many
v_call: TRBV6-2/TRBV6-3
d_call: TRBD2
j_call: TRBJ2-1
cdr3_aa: CASRETSTYNEQFF
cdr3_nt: TGTGCCAGCAGGGAGACTAGCACGTACAATGAGCAGTTCTTC

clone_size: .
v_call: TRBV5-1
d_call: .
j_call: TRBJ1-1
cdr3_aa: CASSSGVGLVNTEAFF
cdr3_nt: TGCGCCAGCAGCTCAGGGGTCGGCTTGGTGAACACTGAAGCTTTCTTT

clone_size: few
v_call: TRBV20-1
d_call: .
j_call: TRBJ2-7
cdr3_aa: CSADSGLSSYEQYF
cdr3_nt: TGCAGTGCTGATAGCGGCTTAAGCTCCTACGAGCAGTACTTC

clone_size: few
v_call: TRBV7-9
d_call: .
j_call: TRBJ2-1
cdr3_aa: CASSPKTGQQGYNEQFF
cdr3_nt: TGTGCCAGCAGCCCTAAGACGGGGCAGCAAGGATACAATGAGCAGTTCTTC

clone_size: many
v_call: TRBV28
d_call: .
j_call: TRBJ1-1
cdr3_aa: CASSFSSGQTFEAFF
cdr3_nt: TGTGCCAGCAGTTTCTCCTCCGGACAGACTTTTGAAGCTTTCTTC

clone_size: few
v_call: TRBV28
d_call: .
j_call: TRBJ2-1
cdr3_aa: CASNFEGVSSYNEQFF
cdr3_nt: TGTGCCAGCAACTTCGAGGGTGTTAGCTCCTACAATGAGCAGTTCTTC

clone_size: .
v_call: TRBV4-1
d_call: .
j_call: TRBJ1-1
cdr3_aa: CASSQGELTGEAFF
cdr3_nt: TGCGCCAGCAGCCAAGGCGAGCTGACGGGGGAAGCTTTCTTT

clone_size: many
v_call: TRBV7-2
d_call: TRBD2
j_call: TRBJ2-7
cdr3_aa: CASSLGSGGFYEQYF
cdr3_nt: TGTGCCAGCAGCTTAGGAAGCGGGGGGTTCTACGAGCAGTACTTC